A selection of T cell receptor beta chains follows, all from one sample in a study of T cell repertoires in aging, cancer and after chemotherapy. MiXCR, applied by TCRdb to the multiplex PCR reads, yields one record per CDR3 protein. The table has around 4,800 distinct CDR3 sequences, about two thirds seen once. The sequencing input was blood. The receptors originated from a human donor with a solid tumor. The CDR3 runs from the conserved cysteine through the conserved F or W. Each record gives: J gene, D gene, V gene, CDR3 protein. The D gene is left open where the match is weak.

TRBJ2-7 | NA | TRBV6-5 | CASSYEGYEQYF
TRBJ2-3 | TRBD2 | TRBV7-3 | CASSLEGLAAGDTQYF
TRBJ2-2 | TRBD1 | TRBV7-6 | CASSLGQGSNTGELFF
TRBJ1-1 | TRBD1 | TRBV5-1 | CASSPRGRGTEAFF
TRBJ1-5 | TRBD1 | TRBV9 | CASSPTGEGNQPQHF
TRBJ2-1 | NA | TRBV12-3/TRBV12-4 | CASSLAGGSYNEQFF
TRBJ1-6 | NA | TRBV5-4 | CASSLESGVDSPLHF
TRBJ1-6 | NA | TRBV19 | CASSRGGWRKKNSPLHF
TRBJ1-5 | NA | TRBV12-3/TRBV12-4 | CASSLEAGGLQPQHF
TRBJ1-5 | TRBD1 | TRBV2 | CASSESRGTAHNQPQHF
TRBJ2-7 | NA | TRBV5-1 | CASSLQGIAYEQYF
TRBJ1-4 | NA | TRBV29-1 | CSIKDRGNEKLFF
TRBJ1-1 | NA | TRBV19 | CASSPDAVIEAFF
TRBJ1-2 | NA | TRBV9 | CASSVGVTLNYGYTF
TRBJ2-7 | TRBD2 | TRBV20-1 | CSARDRTSGIYEQYF
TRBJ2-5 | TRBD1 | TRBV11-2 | CASSLEGQIQETQYF
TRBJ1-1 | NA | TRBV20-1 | CSAGDQGRMNTEAFF
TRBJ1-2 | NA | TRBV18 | CASSPEGRPNYGYTF
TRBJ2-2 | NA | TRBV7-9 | CASSSQGGELFF
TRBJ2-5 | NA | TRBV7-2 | CASSSRDLVRQETQYF
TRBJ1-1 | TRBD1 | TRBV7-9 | CASSLVRDRAIPEAFF
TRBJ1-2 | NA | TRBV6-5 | CASSYSPENYGYTF
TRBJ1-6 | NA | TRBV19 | CASQRAGSVSPLHF
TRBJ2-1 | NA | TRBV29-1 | CSVGGIEGSYNEQFF
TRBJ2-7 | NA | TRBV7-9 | CASSQDPGNPYEQYF
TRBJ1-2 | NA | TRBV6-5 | CASRTPGRLGGYTF
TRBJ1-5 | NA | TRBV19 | CASSTYGSQPQHF